The next 4 T cell receptor beta chains were all read from a single sample in a study of shared clonotypes between healthy human individuals. Profiling relied on immunoSEQ multiplex PCR, and the TCRdb table lists in-frame clones only, not all of them. Of 740,000 or so clones listed, about 80% were seen once; the top ten hold 1.5% to 2%. Sequencing was performed on memory CD4+ T cells sorted from blood. Subset in this sample: CD45RA-negative fraction. All receptors come from a woman in her 30s in good health.

CDR3 protein: CASSIVTSGRLNEQFF. As DNA, the CDR3 is TGTGCCAGTAGTATAGTCACTAGCGGGAGGCTCAATGAGCAGTTCTTC. The chain has TRBV19 and TRBJ2-1, with 12 nucleotides matching TRBD2. CDR1 is LNHDA and CDR2 is SQIVND in the germline V gene (reference sequence). CDR3 length: 16 amino acids. Losses at the gene ends were 1 base for V and 6 bases for J; bases not matched to a gene: 4. Full variable domain (remainder filled in from reference TRBV19 and TRBJ2-1): DGGITQSPKYLFRKEGQNVTLSCEQNLNHDAMYWYRQDPGQGLRLIYYSQIVNDFQKGDIAEGYSVSREKKESFPLTVTSAQKNPTAFYLCASSIVTSGRLNEQFFGPGTRLTVL.

The rearrangement uses TRBV5-6 and TRBJ2-7; D gene ambiguous. This CDR3 comprises 15 residues. The V gene lost 2 bases and the J gene lost 5 bases, with 17 bases spanning the gap. In germline, CDR1 is SGHDT, CDR2 YYEEEE. The CDR3 bases are TGTGCCAGCAGCTTAGGTTTCACCGCTGGAGACGAGCAGTACTTC. This codes for CASSLGFTAGDEQYF. Combining the CDR3 with reference TRBV5-6 and TRBJ2-7 gives the whole variable domain DAGVTQSPTHLIKTRGQQVTLRCSPKSGHDTVSWYQQALGQGPQFIFQYYEEEERQRGNFPDRFSGHQFPNYSSELNVNALLLGDSALYLCASSLGFTAGDEQYFGPGTRLTVT.

This clone came up once. V is TRBV5-1 and J is TRBJ2-1, with 9 bases identical to TRBD1. The CDR3 totals 15 residues. The germline CDR1 and CDR2 sequences are SGHRS and YFSETQ. V shed 3 bases and J 4 bases; nucleotides not matched to a gene: 5. Written as DNA, the CDR3 is TGCGCCAGCAGCTCCTCGACAGGGGGATACAATGAGCAGTTCTTC. Its translation is CASSSSTGGYNEQFF.

This clone was counted at least ten times. The chain carries TRBV6-6 and TRBJ2-7; D gene ambiguous. CDR3 length: 11 residues. The germline V gene has CDR1 MNHNY and CDR2 SVGAGI (reference sequence). Trimming shortened V by 4 bases and J by 3 bases, and 4 bases separated the two germline ends. The CDR3 sequence is CASSSYYEQYF. The CDR3 bases are TGTGCCAGCAGTTCATACTACGAGCAGTACTTC.